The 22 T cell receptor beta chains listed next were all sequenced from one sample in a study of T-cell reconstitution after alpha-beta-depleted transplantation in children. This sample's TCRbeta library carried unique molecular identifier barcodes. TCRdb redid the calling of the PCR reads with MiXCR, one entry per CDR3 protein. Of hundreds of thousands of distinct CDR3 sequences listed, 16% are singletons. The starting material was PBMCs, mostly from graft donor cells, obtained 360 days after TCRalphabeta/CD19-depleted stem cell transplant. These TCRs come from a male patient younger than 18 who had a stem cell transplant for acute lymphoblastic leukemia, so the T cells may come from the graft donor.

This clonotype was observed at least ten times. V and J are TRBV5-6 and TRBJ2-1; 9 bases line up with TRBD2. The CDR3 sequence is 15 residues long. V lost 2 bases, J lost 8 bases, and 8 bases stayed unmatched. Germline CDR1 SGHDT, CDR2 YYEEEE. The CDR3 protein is CASSFLAGAYDEQFF. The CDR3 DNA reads TGTGCCAGCAGCTTCTTAGCGGGAGCGTATGATGAGCAGTTCTTC.

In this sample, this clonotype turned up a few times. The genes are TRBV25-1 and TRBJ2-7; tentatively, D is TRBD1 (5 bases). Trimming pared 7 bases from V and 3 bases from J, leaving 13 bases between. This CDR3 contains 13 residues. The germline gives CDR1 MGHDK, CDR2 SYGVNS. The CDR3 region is CASTSQVFYEQYF. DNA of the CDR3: TGTGCCAGCACTTCACAGGTTTTCTACGAGCAGTACTTC.

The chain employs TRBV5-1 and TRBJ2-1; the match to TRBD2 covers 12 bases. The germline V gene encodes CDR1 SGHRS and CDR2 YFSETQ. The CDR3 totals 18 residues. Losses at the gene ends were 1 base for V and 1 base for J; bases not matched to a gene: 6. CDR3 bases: TGCGCCAGCAGCTTGCGGAGTCTAGCGGGAGGGTCCTACAATGAGCAGTTCTTC. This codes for CASSLRSLAGGSYNEQFF.

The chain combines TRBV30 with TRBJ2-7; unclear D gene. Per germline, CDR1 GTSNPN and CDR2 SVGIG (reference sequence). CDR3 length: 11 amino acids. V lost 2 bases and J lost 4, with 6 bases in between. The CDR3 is CAWSTPYEQYF. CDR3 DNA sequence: TGTGCCTGGAGTACCCCGTACGAGCAGTACTTC.

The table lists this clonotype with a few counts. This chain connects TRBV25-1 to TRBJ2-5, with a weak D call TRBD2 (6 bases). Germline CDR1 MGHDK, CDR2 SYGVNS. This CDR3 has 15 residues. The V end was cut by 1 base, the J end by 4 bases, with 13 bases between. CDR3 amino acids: CASSEFGGVGETQYF. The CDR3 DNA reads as TGTGCCAGCAGTGAATTCGGAGGGGTGGGAGAGACCCAGTACTTC.

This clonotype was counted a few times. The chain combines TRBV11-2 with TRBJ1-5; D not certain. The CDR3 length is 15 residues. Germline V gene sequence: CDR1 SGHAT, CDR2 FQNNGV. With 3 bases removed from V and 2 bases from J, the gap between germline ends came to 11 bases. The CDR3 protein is CASSFGDQGNQPQHF. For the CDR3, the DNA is TGTGCCAGCAGCTTCGGTGATCAGGGCAATCAGCCCCAGCATTTT.

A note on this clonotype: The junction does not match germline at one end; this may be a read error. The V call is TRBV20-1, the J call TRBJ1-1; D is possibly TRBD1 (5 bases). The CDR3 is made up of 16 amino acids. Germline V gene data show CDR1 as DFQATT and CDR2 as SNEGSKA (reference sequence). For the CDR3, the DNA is TGCAGTGCTAGATTTTCATGGGGCCAGACGAACAATGAAGCTTTCTTT. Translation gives CSARFSWGQTNNEAFF.

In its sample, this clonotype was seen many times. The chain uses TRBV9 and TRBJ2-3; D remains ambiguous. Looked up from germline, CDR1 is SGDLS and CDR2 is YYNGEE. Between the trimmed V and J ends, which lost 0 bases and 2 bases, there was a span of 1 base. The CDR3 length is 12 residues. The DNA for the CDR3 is TGTGCCAGCAGCGTAGCCACAGATACGCAGTATTTT. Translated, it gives CASSVATDTQYF.

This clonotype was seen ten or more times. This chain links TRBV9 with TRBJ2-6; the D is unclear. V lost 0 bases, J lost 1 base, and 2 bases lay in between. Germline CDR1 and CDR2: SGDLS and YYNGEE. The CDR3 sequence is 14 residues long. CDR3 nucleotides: TGTGCCAGCAGCGTAGCTTCTGGGGCCAACGTCCTGACTTTC. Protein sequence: CASSVASGANVLTF.

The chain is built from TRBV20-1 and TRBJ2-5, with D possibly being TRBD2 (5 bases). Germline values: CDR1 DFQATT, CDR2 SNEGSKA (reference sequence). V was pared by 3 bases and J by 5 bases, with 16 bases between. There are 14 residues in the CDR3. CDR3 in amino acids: CSARAPLGGETQYF. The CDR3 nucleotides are TGCAGTGCTAGGGCACCCCTAGGCGGGGAGACCCAGTACTTC.

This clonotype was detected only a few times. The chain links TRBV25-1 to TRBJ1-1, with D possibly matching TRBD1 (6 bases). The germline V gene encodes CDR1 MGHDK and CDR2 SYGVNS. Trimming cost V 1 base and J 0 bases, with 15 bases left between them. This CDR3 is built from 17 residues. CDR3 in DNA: TGTGCCAGCAGTGAATCCCACAGGGCCTTCGTGAACACTGAAGCTTTCTTT. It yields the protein CASSESHRAFVNTEAFF.

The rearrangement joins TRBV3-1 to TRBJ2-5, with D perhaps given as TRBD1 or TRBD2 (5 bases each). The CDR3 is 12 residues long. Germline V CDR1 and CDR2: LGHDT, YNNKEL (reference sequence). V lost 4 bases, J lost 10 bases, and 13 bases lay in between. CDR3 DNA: TGTGCCAGCAGCCCGGGACCGCCGGGCCAGTACTTC. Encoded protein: CASSPGPPGQYF.

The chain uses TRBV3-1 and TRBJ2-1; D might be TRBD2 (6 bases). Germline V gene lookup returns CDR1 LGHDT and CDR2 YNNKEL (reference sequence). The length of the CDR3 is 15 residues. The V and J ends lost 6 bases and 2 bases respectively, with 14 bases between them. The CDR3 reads CASSPWGVAYNEQFF. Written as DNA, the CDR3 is TGTGCCAGCAGTCCCTGGGGGGTGGCCTACAATGAGCAGTTCTTC.

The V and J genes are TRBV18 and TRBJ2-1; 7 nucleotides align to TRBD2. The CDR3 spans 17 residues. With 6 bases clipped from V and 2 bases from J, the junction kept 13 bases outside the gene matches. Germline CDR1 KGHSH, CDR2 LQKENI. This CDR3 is CASSPSWGGKAYNEQFF. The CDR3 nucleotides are TGTGCCAGCTCCCCCTCCTGGGGAGGGAAGGCCTACAATGAGCAGTTCTTC.

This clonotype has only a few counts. The CDR3 DNA is TGTGCCAGCAGCTTATGGCTGTCGGGAGGGGTGGAGACCCAGTACTTC. Translation: CASSLWLSGGVETQYF. The chain is built from TRBV11-2 and TRBJ2-5; 8 nucleotides agree with TRBD2. Germline-derived CDR1 and CDR2 are SGHAT and FQNNGV. The J segment lost 5 bases and the V segment lost 2 bases, leaving 10 bases of the junction unmatched. CDR3 length: 16 amino acids.

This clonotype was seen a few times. The CDR3 spells CASSPPLTSGRTEQYF. The CDR3 coding sequence is TGCGCCAGCAGCCCTCCATTGACTAGCGGGAGGACCGAGCAGTACTTC. The chain carries TRBV5-1 and TRBJ2-7; 13 bases are shared with TRBD2. Germline assignment: CDR1 SGHRS and CDR2 YFSETQ. Trimming cost V 4 bases and J 6 bases; bases outside gene matches: 10. This CDR3 is 16 amino acids long.

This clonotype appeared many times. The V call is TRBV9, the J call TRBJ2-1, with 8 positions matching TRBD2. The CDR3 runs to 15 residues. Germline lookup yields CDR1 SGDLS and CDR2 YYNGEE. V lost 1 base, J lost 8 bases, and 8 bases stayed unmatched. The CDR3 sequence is CASSVRAAGGHEQFF. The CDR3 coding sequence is TGTGCCAGCAGCGTAAGGGCTGCGGGAGGTCATGAGCAGTTCTTC.

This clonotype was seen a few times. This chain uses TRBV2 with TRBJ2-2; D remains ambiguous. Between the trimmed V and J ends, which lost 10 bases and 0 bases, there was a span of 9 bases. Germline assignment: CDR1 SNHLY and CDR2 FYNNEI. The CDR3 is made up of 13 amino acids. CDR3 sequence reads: CAKDGSNTGELFF. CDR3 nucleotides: TGTGCCAAGGACGGTTCGAACACCGGGGAGCTGTTTTTT.

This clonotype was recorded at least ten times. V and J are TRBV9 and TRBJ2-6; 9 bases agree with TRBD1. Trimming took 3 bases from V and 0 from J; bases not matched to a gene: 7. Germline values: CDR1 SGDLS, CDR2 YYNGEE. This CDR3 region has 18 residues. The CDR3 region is CASSGRDRVSSGANVLTF. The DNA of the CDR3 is TGTGCCAGCAGCGGCCGGGACAGGGTGTCCTCTGGGGCCAACGTCCTGACTTTC.

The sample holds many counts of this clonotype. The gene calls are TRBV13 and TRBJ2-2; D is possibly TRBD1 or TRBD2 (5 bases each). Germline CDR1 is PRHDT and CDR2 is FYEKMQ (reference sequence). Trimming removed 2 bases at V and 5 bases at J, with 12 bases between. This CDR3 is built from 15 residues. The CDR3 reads CASSLPGRRTGELFF. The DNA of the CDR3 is TGTGCCAGCAGCTTACCGGGACGGCGTACCGGGGAGCTGTTTTTT.

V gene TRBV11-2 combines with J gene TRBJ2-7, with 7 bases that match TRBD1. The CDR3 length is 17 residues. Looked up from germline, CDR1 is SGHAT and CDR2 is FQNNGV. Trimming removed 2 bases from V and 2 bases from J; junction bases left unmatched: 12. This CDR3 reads CASSLSPGDRLPYEQYF. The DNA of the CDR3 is TGTGCCAGCAGCTTATCCCCTGGGGACAGACTGCCCTACGAGCAGTACTTC.

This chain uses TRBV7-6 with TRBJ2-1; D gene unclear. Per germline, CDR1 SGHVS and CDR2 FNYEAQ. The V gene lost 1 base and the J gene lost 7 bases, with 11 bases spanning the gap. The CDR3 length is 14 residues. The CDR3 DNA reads TGTGCCAGCAGCTTAGATCACCTGAGGAATGAGCAGTTCTTC. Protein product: CASSLDHLRNEQFF.